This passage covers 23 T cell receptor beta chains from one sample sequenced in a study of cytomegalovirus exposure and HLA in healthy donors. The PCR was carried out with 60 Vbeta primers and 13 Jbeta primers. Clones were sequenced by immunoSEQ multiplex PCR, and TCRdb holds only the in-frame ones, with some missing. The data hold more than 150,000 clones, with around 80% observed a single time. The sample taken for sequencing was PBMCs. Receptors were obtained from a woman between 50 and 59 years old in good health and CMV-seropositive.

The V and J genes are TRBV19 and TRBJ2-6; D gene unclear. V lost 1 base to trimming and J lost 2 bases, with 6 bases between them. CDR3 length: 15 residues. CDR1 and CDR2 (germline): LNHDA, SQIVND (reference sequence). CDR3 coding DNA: TGTGCCAGTAGTATAGGCGGAGCTGGGGCCAACGTCCTGACTTTC. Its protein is CASSIGGAGANVLTF.

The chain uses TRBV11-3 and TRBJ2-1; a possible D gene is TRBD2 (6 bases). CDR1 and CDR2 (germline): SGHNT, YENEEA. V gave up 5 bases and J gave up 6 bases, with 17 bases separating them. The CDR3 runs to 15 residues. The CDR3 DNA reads TGTGCCAGCAGCATCACGGGGGAACCCGGCAATGAGCAGTTCTTC. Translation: CASSITGEPGNEQFF.

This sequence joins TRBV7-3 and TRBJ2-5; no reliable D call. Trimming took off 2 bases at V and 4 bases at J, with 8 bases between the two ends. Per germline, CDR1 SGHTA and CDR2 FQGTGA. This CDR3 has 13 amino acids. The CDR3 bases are TGTGCCAGCAGCTTAGGCAACGCAGAGACCCAGTACTTC. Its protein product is CASSLGNAETQYF.

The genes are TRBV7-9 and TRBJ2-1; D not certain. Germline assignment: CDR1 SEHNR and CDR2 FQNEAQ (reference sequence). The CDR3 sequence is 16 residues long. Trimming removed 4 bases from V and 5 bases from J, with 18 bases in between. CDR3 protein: CASSSLPFGEDNEQFF. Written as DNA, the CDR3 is TGTGCCAGCAGCTCACTCCCCTTTGGAGAAGACAATGAGCAGTTCTTC.

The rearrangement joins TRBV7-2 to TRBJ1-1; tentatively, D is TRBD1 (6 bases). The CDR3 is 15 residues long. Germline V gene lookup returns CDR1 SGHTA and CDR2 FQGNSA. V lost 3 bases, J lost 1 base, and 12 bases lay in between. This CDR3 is CASSLGTTTNTEAFF. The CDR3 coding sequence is TGTGCCAGCAGCTTGGGGACAACGACGAACACTGAAGCTTTCTTT. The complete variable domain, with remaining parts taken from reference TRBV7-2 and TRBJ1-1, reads GAGVSQSPSNKVTEKGKDVELRCDPISGHTALYWYRQSLGQGLEFLIYFQGNSAPDKSGLPSDRFSAERTGGSVSTLTIQRTQQEDSAVYLCASSLGTTTNTEAFFGQGTRLTVV.

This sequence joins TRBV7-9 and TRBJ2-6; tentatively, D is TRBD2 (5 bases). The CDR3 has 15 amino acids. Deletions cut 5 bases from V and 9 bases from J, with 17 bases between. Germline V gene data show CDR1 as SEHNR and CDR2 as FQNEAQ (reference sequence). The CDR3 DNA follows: TGTGCCAGCAGCCCCGACATGAGGGCCGGCAACGTCCTGACTTTC. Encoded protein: CASSPDMRAGNVLTF.

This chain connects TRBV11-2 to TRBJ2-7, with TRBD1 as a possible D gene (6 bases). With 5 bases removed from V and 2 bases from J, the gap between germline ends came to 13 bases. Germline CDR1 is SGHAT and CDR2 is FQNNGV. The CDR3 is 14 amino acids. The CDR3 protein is CASSPKTGPYEQYF. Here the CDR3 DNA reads TGTGCCAGCAGCCCCAAGACAGGTCCCTACGAGCAGTACTTC.

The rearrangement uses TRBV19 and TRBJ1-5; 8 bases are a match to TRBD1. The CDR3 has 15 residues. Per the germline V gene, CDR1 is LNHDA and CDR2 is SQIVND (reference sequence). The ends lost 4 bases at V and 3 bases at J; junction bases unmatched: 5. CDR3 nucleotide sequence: TGTGCCAGTAGTACCGACAGGGGCGACAATCAGCCCCAGCATTTT. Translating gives CASSTDRGDNQPQHF. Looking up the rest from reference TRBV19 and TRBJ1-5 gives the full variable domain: DGGITQSPKYLFRKEGQNVTLSCEQNLNHDAMYWYRQDPGQGLRLIYYSQIVNDFQKGDIAEGYSVSREKKESFPLTVTSAQKNPTAFYLCASSTDRGDNQPQHFGDGTRLSIL.

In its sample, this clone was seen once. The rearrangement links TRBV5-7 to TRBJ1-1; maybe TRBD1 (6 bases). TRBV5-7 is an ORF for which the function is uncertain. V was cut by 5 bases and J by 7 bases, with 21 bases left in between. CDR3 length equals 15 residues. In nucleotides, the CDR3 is TGTGCCAGCAGGCCACCTATCAGGGGCTGGGGTGAAGCTTTCTTT. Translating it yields CASRPPIRGWGEAFF.

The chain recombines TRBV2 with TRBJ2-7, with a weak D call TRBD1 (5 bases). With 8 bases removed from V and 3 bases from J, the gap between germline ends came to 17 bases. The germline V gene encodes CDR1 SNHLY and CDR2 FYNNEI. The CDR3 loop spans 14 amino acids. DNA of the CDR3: TGTGCCAGCCAAATTAACGGGCAGGGCTACGAGCAGTACTTC. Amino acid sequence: CASQINGQGYEQYF.

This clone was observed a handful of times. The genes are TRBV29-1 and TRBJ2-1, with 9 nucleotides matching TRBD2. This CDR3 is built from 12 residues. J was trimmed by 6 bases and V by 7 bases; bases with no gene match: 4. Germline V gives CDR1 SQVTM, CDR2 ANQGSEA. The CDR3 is CSATSGPNEQFF. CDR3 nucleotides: TGCAGCGCAACTAGCGGGCCCAATGAGCAGTTCTTC.

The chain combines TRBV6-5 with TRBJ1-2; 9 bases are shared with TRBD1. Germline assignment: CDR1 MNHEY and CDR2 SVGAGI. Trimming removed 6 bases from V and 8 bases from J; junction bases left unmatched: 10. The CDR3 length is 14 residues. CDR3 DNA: TGTGCCAGCAGGGTCACCGGGACAGGGTACGGCTACACCTTC. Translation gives CASRVTGTGYGYTF.

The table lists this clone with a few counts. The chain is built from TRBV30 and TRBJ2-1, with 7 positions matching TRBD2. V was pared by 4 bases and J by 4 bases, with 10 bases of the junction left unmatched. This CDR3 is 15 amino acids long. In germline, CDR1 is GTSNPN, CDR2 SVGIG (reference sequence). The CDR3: CAWKLLATNYNEQFF. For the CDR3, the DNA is TGTGCCTGGAAGCTACTAGCGACCAATTACAATGAGCAGTTCTTC.

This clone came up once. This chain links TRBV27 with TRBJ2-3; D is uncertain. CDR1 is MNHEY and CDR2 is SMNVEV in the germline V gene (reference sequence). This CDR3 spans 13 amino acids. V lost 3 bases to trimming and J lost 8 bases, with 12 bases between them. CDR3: CASSFNPSGTQYF. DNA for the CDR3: TGTGCCAGCAGTTTCAACCCGTCGGGTACGCAGTATTTT.

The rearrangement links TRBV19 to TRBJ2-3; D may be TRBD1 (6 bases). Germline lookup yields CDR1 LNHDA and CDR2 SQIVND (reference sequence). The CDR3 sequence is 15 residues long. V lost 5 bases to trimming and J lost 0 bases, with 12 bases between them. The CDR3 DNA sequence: TGTGCCAGTAGTGTAAGGCAGGGGAGCACAGATACGCAGTATTTT. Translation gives CASSVRQGSTDTQYF.

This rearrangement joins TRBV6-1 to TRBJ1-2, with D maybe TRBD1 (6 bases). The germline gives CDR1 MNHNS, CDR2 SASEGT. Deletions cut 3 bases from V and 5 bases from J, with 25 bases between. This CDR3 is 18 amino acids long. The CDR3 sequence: CASSDPQGTPVPTYGYTF. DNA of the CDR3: TGTGCCAGCAGTGACCCCCAGGGGACACCGGTGCCTACTTATGGCTACACCTTC.

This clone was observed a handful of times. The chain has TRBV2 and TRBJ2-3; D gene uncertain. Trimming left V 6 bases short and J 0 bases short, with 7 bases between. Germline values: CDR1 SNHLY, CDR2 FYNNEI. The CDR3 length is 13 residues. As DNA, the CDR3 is TGTGCCAGCAGGGCGGATAGCACAGATACGCAGTATTTT. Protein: CASRADSTDTQYF. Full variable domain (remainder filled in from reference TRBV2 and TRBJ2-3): EPEVTQTPSHQVTQMGQEVILRCVPISNHLYFYWYRQILGQKVEFLVSFYNNEISEKSEIFDDQFSVERPDGSNFTLKIRSTKLEDSAMYFCASRADSTDTQYFGPGTRLTVL.

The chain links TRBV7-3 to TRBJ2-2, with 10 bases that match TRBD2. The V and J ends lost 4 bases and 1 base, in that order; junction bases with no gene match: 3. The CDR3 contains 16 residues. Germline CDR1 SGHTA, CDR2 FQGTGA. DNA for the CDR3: TGTGCCAGCAGCTCCCCTAGCGGGGGGAACACCGGGGAGCTGTTTTTT. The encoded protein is CASSSPSGGNTGELFF.

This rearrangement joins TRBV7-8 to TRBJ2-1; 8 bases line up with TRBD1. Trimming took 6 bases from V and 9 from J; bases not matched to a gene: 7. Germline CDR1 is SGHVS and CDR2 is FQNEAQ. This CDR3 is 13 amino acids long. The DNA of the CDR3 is TGTGCCAGCAGACAACAGGGGGTAGGTGAGCAGTTCTTC. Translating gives CASRQQGVGEQFF.

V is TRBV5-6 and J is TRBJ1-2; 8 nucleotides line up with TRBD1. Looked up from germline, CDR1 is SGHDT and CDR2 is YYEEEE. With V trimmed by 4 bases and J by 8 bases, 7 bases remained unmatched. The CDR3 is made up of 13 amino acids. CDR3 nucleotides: TGTGCCAGCAGCCCAGGGACAGGTCCCGGCTACACCTTC. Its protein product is CASSPGTGPGYTF.

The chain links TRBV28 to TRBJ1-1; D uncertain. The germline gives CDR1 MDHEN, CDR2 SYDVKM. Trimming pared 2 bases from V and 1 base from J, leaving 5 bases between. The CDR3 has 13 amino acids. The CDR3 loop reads CASSLRGNTEAFF. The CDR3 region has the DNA TGTGCCAGCAGTTTACGCGGGAACACTGAAGCTTTCTTT. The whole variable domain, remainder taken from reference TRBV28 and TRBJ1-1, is DVKVTQSSRYLVKRTGEKVFLECVQDMDHENMFWYRQDPGLGLRLIYFSYDVKMKEKGDIPEGYSVSREKKERFSLILESASTNQTSMYLCASSLRGNTEAFFGQGTRLTVV.

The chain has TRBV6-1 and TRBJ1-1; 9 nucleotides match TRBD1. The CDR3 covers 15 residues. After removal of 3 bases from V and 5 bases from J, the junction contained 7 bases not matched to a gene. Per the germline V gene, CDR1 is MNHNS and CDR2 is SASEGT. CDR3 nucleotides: TGTGCCAGCAGTGATCAACAGGGGGCCGATACTGAAGCTTTCTTT. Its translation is CASSDQQGADTEAFF.

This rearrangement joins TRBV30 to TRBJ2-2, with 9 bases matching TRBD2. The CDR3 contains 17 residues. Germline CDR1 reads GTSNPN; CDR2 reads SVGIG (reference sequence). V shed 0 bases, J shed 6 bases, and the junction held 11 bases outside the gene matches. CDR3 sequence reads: CAWSVGAGGPFAGELFF. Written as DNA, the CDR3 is TGTGCCTGGAGTGTCGGCGCGGGAGGGCCCTTCGCCGGGGAGCTGTTTTTT.